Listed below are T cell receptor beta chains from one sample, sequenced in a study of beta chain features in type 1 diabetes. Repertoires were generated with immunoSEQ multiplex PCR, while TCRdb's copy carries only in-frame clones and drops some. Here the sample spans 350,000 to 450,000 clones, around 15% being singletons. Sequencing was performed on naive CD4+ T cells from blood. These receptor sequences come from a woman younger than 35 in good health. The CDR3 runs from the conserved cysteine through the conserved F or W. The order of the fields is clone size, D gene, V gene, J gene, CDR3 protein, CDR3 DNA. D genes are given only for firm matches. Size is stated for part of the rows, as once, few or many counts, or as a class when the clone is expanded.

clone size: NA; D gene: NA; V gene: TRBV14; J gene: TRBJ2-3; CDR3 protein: CASSHLTDTQYF; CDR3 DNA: TGTGCCAGCAGCCATCTCACAGATACGCAGTATTTT
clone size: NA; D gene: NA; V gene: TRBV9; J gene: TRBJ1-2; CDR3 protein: CASSVVGTTAGYTF; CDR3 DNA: TGTGCCAGCAGCGTAGTTGGCACCACCGCCGGCTACACCTTC
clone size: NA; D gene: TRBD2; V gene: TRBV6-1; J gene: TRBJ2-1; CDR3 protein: CASKTSGGYNEQFF; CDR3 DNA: TGTGCCAGCAAAACTAGCGGAGGCTACAATGAGCAGTTCTTC
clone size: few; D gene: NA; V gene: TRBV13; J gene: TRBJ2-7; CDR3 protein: CASSRLVASYEQYF; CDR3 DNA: TGTGCCAGCAGCCGACTAGTTGCGTCCTACGAGCAGTACTTC
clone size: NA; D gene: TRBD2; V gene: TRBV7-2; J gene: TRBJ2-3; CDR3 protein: CASSAQGGLASDTQYF; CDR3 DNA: TGTGCCAGCAGCGCCCAAGGGGGACTAGCATCGGATACGCAGTATTTT
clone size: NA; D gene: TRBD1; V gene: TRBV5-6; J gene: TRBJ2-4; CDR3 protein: CASSLESTGGNIQYF; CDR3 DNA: TGTGCCAGCAGCTTGGAATCGACAGGGGGAAACATTCAGTACTTC
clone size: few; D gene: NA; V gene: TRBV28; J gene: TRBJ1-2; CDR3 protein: CASSTRVIGYTF; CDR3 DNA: TGTGCCAGCAGCACCAGGGTAATAGGCTACACCTTC
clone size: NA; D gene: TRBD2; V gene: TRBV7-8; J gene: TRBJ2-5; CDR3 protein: CASSAIPGLAGPETQYF; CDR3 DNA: TGTGCCAGCAGCGCAATACCGGGACTAGCGGGACCAGAGACCCAGTACTTC
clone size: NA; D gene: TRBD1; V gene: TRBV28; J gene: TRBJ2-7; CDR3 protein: CASRRTGGPSYEQYF; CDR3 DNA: TGTGCCAGCAGACGGACAGGGGGTCCCTCCTACGAGCAGTACTTC
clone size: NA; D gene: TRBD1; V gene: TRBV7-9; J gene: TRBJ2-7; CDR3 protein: CASSPDRGNGEQYF; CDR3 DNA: TGTGCCAGCAGCCCCGACAGGGGAAATGGCGAGCAGTACTTC
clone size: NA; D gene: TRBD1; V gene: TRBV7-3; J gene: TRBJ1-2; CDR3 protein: CASSDRVSYGYTF; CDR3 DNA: TGTGCCAGCAGCGACAGGGTTTCATATGGCTACACCTTC
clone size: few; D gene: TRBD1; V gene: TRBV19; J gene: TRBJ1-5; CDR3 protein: CASSAFRDRGQPQHF; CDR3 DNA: TGTGCCAGTAGTGCCTTCCGGGACAGGGGACAACCCCAGCATTTT
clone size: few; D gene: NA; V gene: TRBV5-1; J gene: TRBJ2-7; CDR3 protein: CASSLGGGGSYEQYF; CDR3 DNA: TGCGCCAGCAGCTTGGGAGGGGGGGGCTCCTACGAGCAGTACTTC
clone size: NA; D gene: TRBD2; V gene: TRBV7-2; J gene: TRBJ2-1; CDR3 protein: CASSAQSQIAGVLNEQFF; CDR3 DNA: TGTGCCAGCAGCGCCCAATCACAAATAGCGGGAGTGCTCAATGAGCAGTTCTTC
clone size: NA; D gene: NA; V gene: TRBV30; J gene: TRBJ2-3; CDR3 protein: CAWSVQGGYTDTQYF; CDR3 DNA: TGTGCCTGGAGTGTACAAGGGGGTTACACAGATACGCAGTATTTT
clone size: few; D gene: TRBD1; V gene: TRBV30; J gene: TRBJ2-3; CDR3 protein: CAWSWDSRTDTQYF; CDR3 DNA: TGTGCCTGGAGTTGGGACAGCCGCACAGATACGCAGTATTTT
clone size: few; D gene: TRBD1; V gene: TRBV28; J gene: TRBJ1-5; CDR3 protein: CAGRTGRNQPQHF; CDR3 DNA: TGTGCCGGCCGGACAGGGCGAAATCAGCCCCAGCATTTT
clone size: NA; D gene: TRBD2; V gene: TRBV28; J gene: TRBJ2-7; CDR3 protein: CALGNREGSYEQYF; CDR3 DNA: TGTGCCCTGGGGAATCGGGAGGGGAGCTACGAGCAGTACTTC
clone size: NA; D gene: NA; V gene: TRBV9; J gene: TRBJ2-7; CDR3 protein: CASSPRGVYEQYF; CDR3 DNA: TGTGCCAGCAGCCCTCGCGGGGTATACGAGCAGTACTTC
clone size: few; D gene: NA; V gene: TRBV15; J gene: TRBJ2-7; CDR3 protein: CATGGTYEQYF; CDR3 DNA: TGTGCCACTGGAGGAACCTACGAGCAGTACTTC
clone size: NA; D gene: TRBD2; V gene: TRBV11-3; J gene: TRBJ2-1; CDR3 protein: CASSSRTSGNYNEQFF; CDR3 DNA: TGTGCCAGCAGCTCCCGGACTAGCGGGAACTACAATGAGCAGTTCTTC
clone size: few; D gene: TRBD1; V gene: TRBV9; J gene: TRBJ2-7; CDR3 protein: CASSVELTGTGEQYF; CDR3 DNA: TGTGCCAGCAGCGTAGAGCTGACAGGGACAGGCGAGCAGTACTTC